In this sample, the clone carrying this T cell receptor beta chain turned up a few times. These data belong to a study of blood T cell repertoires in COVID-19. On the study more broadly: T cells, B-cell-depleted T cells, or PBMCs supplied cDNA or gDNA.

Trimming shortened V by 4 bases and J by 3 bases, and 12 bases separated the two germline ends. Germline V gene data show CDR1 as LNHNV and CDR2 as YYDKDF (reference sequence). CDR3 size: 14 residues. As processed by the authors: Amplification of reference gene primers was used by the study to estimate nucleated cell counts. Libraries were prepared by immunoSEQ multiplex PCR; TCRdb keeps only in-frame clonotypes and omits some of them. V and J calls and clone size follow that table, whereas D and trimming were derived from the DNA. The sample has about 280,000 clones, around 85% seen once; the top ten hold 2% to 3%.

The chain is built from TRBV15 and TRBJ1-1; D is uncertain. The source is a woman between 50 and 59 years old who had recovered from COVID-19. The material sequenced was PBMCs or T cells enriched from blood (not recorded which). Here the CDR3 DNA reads TGTGCCACCAGCAATTTGTATCGGGACACTGAAGCTTTCTTT. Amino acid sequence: CATSNLYRDTEAFF.